These 16 T cell receptor beta chains were sequenced from one sample in a study of naive and memory T cell subsets (dated by TCRdb to between 2016 and 2019). Using 3' ligation of a UMI-containing oligonucleotide to TCR cDNA, the study laid out a robust and sensitive protocol to amplify, sequence and analyze TCRs. The library was produced with 5' RACE. Sequencing used an Illumina MiSeq. The ligated cDNA was amplified in four rounds of PCR with nested alpha and beta constant region primers together with the SP2 primer. TCRdb itself trimmed the public reads at Q25 with fastp, ran MiXCR and retained productive beta chains. Duplicate CDR3 protein sequences are folded into a single record with the most common DNA and genes. For this sample the table gives more than 60,000 distinct CDR3 sequences, of which more than 6% were detected only once. The top ten hold 15% to 20% of the sample. These receptors were obtained from a female donor in good health.

Ten or more counts support this clonotype. The chain recombines TRBV7-8 with TRBJ2-7; D is perhaps TRBD1 (5 bases). V was shortened by 0 bases and J by 6 bases, with 9 bases between the two germline ends. Germline V CDR1 and CDR2: SGHVS, FQNEAQ. This CDR3 has 13 residues. The CDR3 DNA reads as TGTGCCAGCAGCTTAGCGGGGCCCTCCGAGCAGTACTTC. This sequence encodes CASSLAGPSEQYF.

In its sample, this clonotype was seen a few times. The chain couples TRBV27 to TRBJ2-3; 7 bases align to TRBD2. This CDR3 contains 13 residues. V lost 3 bases and J lost 6; bases outside the gene matches: 3. Germline loops: CDR1 MNHEY, CDR2 SMNVEV (reference sequence). CDR3 sequence reads: CASSLGGLDTQYF. The CDR3 coding sequence is TGTGCCAGCAGTTTGGGGGGGTTGGATACGCAGTATTTT.

CDR3 amino acids: CASSLGSAPYNEQFF. As DNA, the CDR3 is TGTGCCAGCAGTTTGGGGAGCGCGCCCTACAATGAGCAGTTCTTC. V and J are TRBV27 and TRBJ2-1; TRBD2 is a possible D gene (5 bases). Trimming removed 3 bases at V and 2 bases at J, with 11 bases between. The CDR3 is made up of 15 amino acids. CDR1 and CDR2 from the germline V gene are MNHEY and SMNVEV (reference sequence).

This clonotype has ten or more counts. The chain combines TRBV7-8 with TRBJ1-1, with D unclear. Trimming removed 5 bases from V and 4 bases from J, with 14 bases in between. CDR3 size: 14 residues. Germline CDR1 reads SGHVS; CDR2 reads FQNEAQ. In DNA form, the CDR3 reads TGTGCCAGCAGCCCCATCGGACTCGGCACTGAAGCTTTCTTT. Its translation is CASSPIGLGTEAFF.

V gene TRBV6-5 combines with J gene TRBJ1-4; D is uncertain. The germline CDR1 and CDR2 sequences are MNHEY and SVGAGI. The length of the CDR3 is 14 residues. V gave up 6 bases and J gave up 8 bases, with 16 bases separating them. The CDR3 region is CASRTAALGEKLFF. CDR3 sequence (DNA): TGTGCCAGCAGGACCGCGGCCCTGGGGGAAAAACTGTTTTTT.

V usage is TRBV12-3 or TRBV12-4 and J usage is TRBJ2-5; tentative D call: TRBD1 (6 bases). This CDR3 region has 12 residues. The V gene lost 8 bases and the J gene lost 5 bases, with 12 bases spanning the gap. CDR3 sequence (DNA): TGTGCCAGCCGACAGGACGAGGAGACCCAGTACTTC. Its translation: CASRQDEETQYF.

This clonotype was counted between two and nine times. At one boundary the junction diverges from the germline segment, which might be a read error. The rearrangement links TRBV6-1 to TRBJ1-5; TRBD1 might be the D (5 bases). There are 15 residues in the CDR3. Germline CDR1 and CDR2: MNHNS and SASEGT. This CDR3 reads CASSSQGGSNHPQHF. The CDR3 region has the DNA TGTGCCAGCAGTTCTCAGGGTGGGAGCAATCACCCCCAGCATTTT.

This clonotype was detected ten times or more. The rearrangement joins TRBV29-1 to TRBJ1-5; D unresolved. The germline V gene has CDR1 SQVTM and CDR2 ANQGSEA. V shed 4 bases and J shed 1 base, with 5 bases lying between them. CDR3 length equals 12 residues. CDR3 protein: CSVGTSNQPQHF. CDR3 bases: TGCAGCGTTGGAACGAGCAATCAGCCCCAGCATTTT. Combining the CDR3 with reference TRBV29-1 and TRBJ1-5 gives the whole variable domain SAVISQKPSRDICQRGTSLTIQCQVDSQVTMMFWYRQQPGQSLTLIATANQGSEATYESGFVIDKFPISRPNLTFSTLTVSNMSPEDSSIYLCSVGTSNQPQHFGDGTRLSIL.

V gene TRBV11-2 combines with J gene TRBJ2-1; 14 nucleotides align to TRBD2. Trimming removed 8 bases from V and 6 bases from J; junction bases left unmatched: 3. Germline loops: CDR1 SGHAT, CDR2 FQNNGV. The CDR3 sequence is 14 residues long. The CDR3 spells CASLGLAGVNEQFF. In nucleotides, the CDR3 is TGTGCCAGCCTGGGACTAGCGGGGGTCAATGAGCAGTTCTTC.

This clonotype came up a few times. The chain recombines TRBV28 with TRBJ1-2; TRBD1 matches at 7 bases. CDR3 length equals 13 residues. Germline CDR1 reads MDHEN; CDR2 reads SYDVKM. V shed 5 bases, J shed 8 bases, and the junction held 8 bases outside the gene matches. The CDR3 DNA reads TGTGCCAGCAGTCCACAGGGGTTGCGGGGCTACACCTTC. Encoded protein: CASSPQGLRGYTF.

This clonotype has only a few counts. This chain joins TRBV7-3 and TRBJ2-4; tentative D call: TRBD1 (5 bases). The V end was cut by 5 bases, the J end by 2 bases, with 13 bases between. The CDR3 runs 15 residues. CDR1 and CDR2 (germline): SGHTA, FQGTGA. The CDR3 region has the DNA TGTGCCAGCAGCCCGGATTCAGGGTCCAAAAACATTCAGTACTTC. Amino acid sequence: CASSPDSGSKNIQYF.

This clonotype has ten or more counts. The chain links TRBV28 to TRBJ1-5; 7 nucleotides match TRBD1. This CDR3 contains 15 residues. In germline, CDR1 is MDHEN, CDR2 SYDVKM. V trimming: 6 bases; J trimming: 4 bases; junction bases outside the gene matches: 9. This chain's CDR3 is CASRTTGTENQPQHF. The CDR3 DNA reads as TGTGCCAGCAGAACAACCGGGACAGAGAATCAGCCCCAGCATTTT.

The V and J genes are TRBV20-1 and TRBJ2-3; possibly TRBD2 for D (5 bases). This CDR3 has 13 amino acids. Trimming took off 5 bases at V and 0 bases at J, with 9 bases between the two ends. Germline values: CDR1 DFQATT, CDR2 SNEGSKA (reference sequence). The CDR3 region is CSAERISTDTQYF. DNA of the CDR3: TGCAGTGCTGAGCGGATCAGCACAGATACGCAGTATTTT.

V gene TRBV29-1 combines with J gene TRBJ1-4, with D perhaps matching TRBD1 (6 bases). V was cut by 6 bases and J by 8 bases, with 16 bases left in between. Germline lookup yields CDR1 SQVTM and CDR2 ANQGSEA. The CDR3 has 13 amino acids. CDR3 region: CSVETTGQEKLFF. The CDR3 region has the DNA TGCAGCGTCGAAACCACGGGACAAGAAAAACTGTTTTTT. The entire variable domain, with the rest obtained from reference TRBV29-1 and TRBJ1-4, is as follows: SAVISQKPSRDICQRGTSLTIQCQVDSQVTMMFWYRQQPGQSLTLIATANQGSEATYESGFVIDKFPISRPNLTFSTLTVSNMSPEDSSIYLCSVETTGQEKLFFGSGTQLSVL.

This clonotype was seen ten or more times. V gene TRBV29-1 combines with J gene TRBJ2-3; 12 bases agree with TRBD2. Germline V lookup: CDR1 SQVTM, CDR2 ANQGSEA. The CDR3 consists of 16 residues. With V trimmed by 3 bases and J by 2 bases, 6 bases remained unmatched. CDR3 region: CSVDSGTSGFTDTQYF. The CDR3, as DNA: TGCAGCGTTGACTCCGGGACTAGCGGGTTCACAGATACGCAGTATTTT.

The chain employs TRBV6-1 and TRBJ2-1; maybe TRBD1 (6 bases). Germline V gene data show CDR1 as MNHNS and CDR2 as SASEGT. This CDR3 is 15 amino acids long. The V gene lost 1 base and the J gene lost 10 bases, with 17 bases spanning the gap. The CDR3 loop reads CASSEVNRARGEQFF. The CDR3 DNA sequence: TGTGCCAGCAGTGAAGTTAACAGGGCGCGCGGGGAGCAGTTCTTC.